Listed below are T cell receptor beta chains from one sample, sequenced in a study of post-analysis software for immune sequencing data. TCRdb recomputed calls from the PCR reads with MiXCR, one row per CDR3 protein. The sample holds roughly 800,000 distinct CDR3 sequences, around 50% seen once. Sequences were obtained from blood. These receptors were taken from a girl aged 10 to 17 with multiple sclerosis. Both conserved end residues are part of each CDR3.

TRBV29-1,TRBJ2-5,CSVGSVAGGPVQETQYF
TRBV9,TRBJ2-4,CASSPLAGGPKNIQYF
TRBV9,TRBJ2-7,CASSVGQGAAYEQYF
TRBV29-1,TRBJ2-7,CRAFLPGRRKESQYF
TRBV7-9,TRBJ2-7,CASSGGTSGFYEQYF
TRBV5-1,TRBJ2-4,CASSGTGLADHKNIQYF
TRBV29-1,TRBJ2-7,CSVGVLAGTYEQYF
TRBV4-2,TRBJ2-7,CASSQVSGRGYEQYF
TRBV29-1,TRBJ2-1,CSVELAGGPSYNEQFF
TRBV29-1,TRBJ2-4,CSVETYEAAKNIQYF
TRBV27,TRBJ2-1,CASSPGGLAGVGNEQFF
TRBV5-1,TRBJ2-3,CASSLEGDRGSDTQYF
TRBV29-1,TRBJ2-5,CSVQHLPGQGTETQYF
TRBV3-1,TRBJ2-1,CASSPRLAQIGYNEQFF
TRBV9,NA,CASGTGGNSYEQYF
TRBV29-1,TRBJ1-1,CSVRGAALNTEAFF
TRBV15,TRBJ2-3,CATSRYRLATQYF
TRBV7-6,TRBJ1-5,CASSLSRAGNQPQHF
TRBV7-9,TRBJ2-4,CASSQIRVSGDIQYF
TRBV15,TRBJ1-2,CATSPGRGRGYGYTF
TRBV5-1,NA,CASSSLWGELETYNEQYF
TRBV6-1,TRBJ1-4,CASSETGKNEKLFF
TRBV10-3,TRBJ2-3,CAISEWDRVSDTQYF
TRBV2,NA,CASRKTSGLFEQYF
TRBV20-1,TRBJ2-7,CSARAGGTSSYEQYF
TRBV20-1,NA,CSARSPGLAGAETQYF
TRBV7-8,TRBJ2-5,CASSLVSRNEQYF
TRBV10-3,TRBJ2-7,CAISESIGEPYEQYF
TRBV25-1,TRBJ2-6,CASTGDTGANVLTF
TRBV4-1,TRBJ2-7,CASSPLTSGSLYEQYF
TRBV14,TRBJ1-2,CASSQLFSQGYTF
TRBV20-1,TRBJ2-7,CSARDLGQLSSYEQYF
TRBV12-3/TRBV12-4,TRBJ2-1,CASSLAPHSRAIDEQFF
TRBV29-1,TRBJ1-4,CSVARVGEKLFF
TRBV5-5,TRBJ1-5,CASSLVGDAQPQHF
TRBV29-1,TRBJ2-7,CSVRGSTYEQYF
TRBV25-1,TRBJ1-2,CASSALGQEARVYGYTF
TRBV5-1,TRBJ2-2,CASRQANTGELFF
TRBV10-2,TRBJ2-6,CASSGDDRGPFGANVLTF
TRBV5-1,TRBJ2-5,CASRGGSETQYF
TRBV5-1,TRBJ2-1,CASSLGLAGSYNEQFF
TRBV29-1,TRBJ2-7,CSVTGGSTYEQYF
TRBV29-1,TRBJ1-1,CSVEKGNTEAFF